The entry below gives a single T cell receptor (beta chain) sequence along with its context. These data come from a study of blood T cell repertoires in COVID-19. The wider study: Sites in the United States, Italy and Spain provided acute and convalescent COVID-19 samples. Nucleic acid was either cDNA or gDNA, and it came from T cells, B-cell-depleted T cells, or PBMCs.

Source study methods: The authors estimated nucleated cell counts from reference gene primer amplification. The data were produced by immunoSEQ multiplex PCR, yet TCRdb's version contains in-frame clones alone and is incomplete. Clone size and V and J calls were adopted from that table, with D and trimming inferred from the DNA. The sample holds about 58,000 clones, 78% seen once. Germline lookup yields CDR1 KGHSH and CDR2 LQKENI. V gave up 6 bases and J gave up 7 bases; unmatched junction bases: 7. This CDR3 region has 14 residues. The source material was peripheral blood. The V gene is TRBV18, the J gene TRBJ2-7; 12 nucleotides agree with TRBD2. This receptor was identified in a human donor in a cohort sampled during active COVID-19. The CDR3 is CASSRTSGGWEQYF. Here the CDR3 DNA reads TGTGCCAGCTCCCGCACTAGCGGGGGGTGGGAGCAGTACTTC.